Below, 5 T cell receptor beta chains from the same sample are listed, as sequenced in a study of human T cells and chemical hapten exposure (TCRdb year 2021). Libraries were built with RACE. Sequenced on a NextSeq 500. Starting from the raw public reads, TCRdb applied fastp trimming at Q25, assembled clones with MiXCR and retained in-frame beta chains. Rows with a matching CDR3 protein are joined into one entry that keeps the most common DNA and genes. This sample has about 270,000 distinct CDR3 sequences in its table, and about 7.7% of those were observed once. 1.2% of the sample goes to the ten largest clones. The time point label for this specimen denotes: pre-sensitization, week 0. The label giving this sample's treatment or condition can be read as: therapeutic diphenylcyclopropenone sensitization with weekly scalp DPC. Source: whole blood, taken in connection with sensitization to the hapten diphenylcyclopropenone (DPC). The receptor source for this set is a young man with alopecia areata. Some clones in this sample may be carry-over from other donors' samples.

This clonotype came up a few times. The gene calls are TRBV6-5 and TRBJ2-1; D is perhaps TRBD2 (6 bases). The length of the CDR3 is 12 residues. V lost 7 bases and J 6 bases, leaving 10 bases between the germline ends. The germline gives CDR1 MNHEY, CDR2 SVGAGI. The DNA of the CDR3 is TGTGCCAGCACGGGAGAGAGCAATGAGCAGTTCTTC. It is translated as CASTGESNEQFF.

There are a few counts of this clonotype. V is TRBV7-2 and J is TRBJ1-1; D is undetermined. The V end was cut by 5 bases, the J end by 2 bases, with 9 bases between. This CDR3 has 13 amino acids. Per germline, CDR1 SGHTA and CDR2 FQGNSA. CDR3 residues: CASSPDPNTEAFF. CDR3 sequence (DNA): TGTGCCAGCAGCCCGGACCCAAACACTGAAGCTTTCTTT.

The rearrangement uses TRBV7-2 and TRBJ2-1; D might be TRBD2 (6 bases). The CDR3 contains 15 residues. CDR1 and CDR2 (germline): SGHTA, FQGNSA. V was pared by 4 bases and J by 0 bases, with 10 bases between. The CDR3 nucleotides read TGTGCCAGCAGCTGGGACTTCGGCTCCTACAATGAGCAGTTCTTC. It translates to CASSWDFGSYNEQFF.

The sample holds a few counts of this clonotype. This chain uses TRBV4-1 with TRBJ2-7, with D uncertain. Germline loops: CDR1 MGHRA, CDR2 YSYEKL. V gave up 0 bases and J gave up 3 bases, with 12 bases separating them. This CDR3 comprises 15 residues. CDR3 nucleotide sequence: TGCGCCAGCAGCCAAGATCATGGTATAGGCTACGAGCAGTACTTC. Translating gives CASSQDHGIGYEQYF.

The chain carries TRBV29-1 and TRBJ2-3, with 7 nucleotides matching TRBD1. Looked up from germline, CDR1 is SQVTM and CDR2 is ANQGSEA. CDR3 size: 16 residues. The J segment lost 6 bases and the V segment lost 5 bases, leaving 17 bases of the junction unmatched. As DNA, the CDR3 is TGCAGCGTTACGACGGGACAGCGCACCCCTCGTGATACGCAGTATTTT. Amino acid sequence: CSVTTGQRTPRDTQYF.